This T cell receptor beta chain derives from a study of blood T cell repertoires in COVID-19. For the study at large: The cDNA or gDNA used as material had been derived from T cells, B-cell-depleted T cells, or PBMCs.

CDR1 is MNHEY, CDR2 SMNVEV, per germline (reference sequence). The V segment lost 4 bases and the J segment 4 bases; nucleotides outside the gene matches: 9. This CDR3 has 16 residues. Sequencing was performed with immunoSEQ multiplex PCR; in TCRdb, only in-frame clones are kept and a portion is missing. The sample has about 110,000 clones, around 83% seen once. This TCR was recovered from a woman aged 65 to 85 with acute or convalescent COVID-19. The chain carries TRBV27 and TRBJ2-3; TRBD1 matches at 9 bases. Sequenced sample: peripheral blood. The CDR3 bases are TGTGCCAGCAGTTCCAACAGGGGGCGCAGGGCAGATACGCAGTATTTT. This codes for CASSSNRGRRADTQYF.